This TCR beta chain was captured in a study of OX40 agonist ivuxolimab in advanced cancers. Study as a whole: Patients enrolled in dose escalation were diagnosed with hepatocellular carcinoma, melanoma, renal cell or head and neck cancer. Prior anti-PD-1, anti-PD-L1 or anti-CTLA-4 therapy was allowed; approximately 41% had some. Patients achieving partial responses numbered three: one hepatocellular carcinoma case and two cutaneous melanoma cases. Study-level results: Patients who responded partially at 0.1-3.0 mg/kg showed clonal expansion ranking among the lowest.

This clone was seen once. The antigen is not known. Trimming cost V 5 bases and J 5 bases; bases outside gene matches: 2. The V gene's germline CDR1 is MNHNS and CDR2 SASEGT. The CDR3 is 13 amino acids. Data came from immunoSEQ multiplex PCR; TCRdb stores just in-frame clones and leaves some out. The profile shows 35,000 to 45,000 clones, 80% of them singletons. The source was CD4+ or CD8+ T cells sorted from blood, collected in a trial of the OX40 agonist ivuxolimab. This rearrangement joins TRBV6-1 to TRBJ1-5; TRBD1 matches 8 bases. The receptor was derived from an adult with an advanced solid tumor such as melanoma, head and neck, liver or kidney cancer. The CDR3 DNA is TGTGCCAGCAGTTTGGACAGGGATCAGCCCCAGCATTTT. This codes for CASSLDRDQPQHF.